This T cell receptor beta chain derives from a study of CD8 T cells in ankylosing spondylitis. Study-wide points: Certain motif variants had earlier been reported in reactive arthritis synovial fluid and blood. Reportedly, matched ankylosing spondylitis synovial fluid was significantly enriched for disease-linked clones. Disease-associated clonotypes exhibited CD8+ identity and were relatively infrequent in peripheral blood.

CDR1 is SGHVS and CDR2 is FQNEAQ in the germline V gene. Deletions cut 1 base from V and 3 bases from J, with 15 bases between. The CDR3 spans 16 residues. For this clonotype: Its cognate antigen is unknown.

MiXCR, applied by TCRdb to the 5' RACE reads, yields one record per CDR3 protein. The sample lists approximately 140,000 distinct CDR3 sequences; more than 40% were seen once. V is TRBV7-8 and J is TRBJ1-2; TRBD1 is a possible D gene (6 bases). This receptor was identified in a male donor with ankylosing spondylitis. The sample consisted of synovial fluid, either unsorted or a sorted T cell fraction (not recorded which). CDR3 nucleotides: TGTGCCAGCAGCTTAGGGGACCAGGGGTTAGACTATGGCTACACCTTC. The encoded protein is CASSLGDQGLDYGYTF. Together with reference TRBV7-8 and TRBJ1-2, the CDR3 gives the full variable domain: GAGVSQSPRYKVAKRGQDVALRCDPISGHVSLFWYQQALGQGPEFLTYFQNEAQLDKSGLPSDRFFAERPEGSVSTLKIQRTQQEDSAVYLCASSLGDQGLDYGYTFGSGTRLTVV.